Below, one T cell receptor beta chain is given with its context. Authors' analysis steps: Reference gene primers were amplified, and this amplification served to estimate nucleated cell counts. Profiled with immunoSEQ multiplex PCR; TCRdb holds only in-frame clones, not every one. V, J and clone size are those of that table, while D and trimming were read from the DNA. Of about 90,000 clones in the sample, more than 65% were seen once. This record belongs to a study of blood T cell repertoires in COVID-19. Whole-study context: Spain, Italy and the United States supplied samples that represented acute and convalescent COVID-19. The analysed material was cDNA or gDNA that came from T cells, B-cell-depleted T cells, or PBMCs.

Specimen: peripheral blood. This receptor was taken from a man aged 55 to 70 with acute or convalescent COVID-19.

The CDR3: CASSSGTGAYEQYF. CDR3 bases: TGCGCCAGCAGTTCCGGGACAGGAGCCTACGAGCAGTACTTC. The chain employs TRBV10-1 and TRBJ2-7; the match to TRBD1 covers 8 bases. V shed 5 bases and J 2 bases; nucleotides not matched to a gene: 5. Germline V CDR1 and CDR2: WNHNN, SYGVQD (reference sequence). The CDR3 is 14 residues long.